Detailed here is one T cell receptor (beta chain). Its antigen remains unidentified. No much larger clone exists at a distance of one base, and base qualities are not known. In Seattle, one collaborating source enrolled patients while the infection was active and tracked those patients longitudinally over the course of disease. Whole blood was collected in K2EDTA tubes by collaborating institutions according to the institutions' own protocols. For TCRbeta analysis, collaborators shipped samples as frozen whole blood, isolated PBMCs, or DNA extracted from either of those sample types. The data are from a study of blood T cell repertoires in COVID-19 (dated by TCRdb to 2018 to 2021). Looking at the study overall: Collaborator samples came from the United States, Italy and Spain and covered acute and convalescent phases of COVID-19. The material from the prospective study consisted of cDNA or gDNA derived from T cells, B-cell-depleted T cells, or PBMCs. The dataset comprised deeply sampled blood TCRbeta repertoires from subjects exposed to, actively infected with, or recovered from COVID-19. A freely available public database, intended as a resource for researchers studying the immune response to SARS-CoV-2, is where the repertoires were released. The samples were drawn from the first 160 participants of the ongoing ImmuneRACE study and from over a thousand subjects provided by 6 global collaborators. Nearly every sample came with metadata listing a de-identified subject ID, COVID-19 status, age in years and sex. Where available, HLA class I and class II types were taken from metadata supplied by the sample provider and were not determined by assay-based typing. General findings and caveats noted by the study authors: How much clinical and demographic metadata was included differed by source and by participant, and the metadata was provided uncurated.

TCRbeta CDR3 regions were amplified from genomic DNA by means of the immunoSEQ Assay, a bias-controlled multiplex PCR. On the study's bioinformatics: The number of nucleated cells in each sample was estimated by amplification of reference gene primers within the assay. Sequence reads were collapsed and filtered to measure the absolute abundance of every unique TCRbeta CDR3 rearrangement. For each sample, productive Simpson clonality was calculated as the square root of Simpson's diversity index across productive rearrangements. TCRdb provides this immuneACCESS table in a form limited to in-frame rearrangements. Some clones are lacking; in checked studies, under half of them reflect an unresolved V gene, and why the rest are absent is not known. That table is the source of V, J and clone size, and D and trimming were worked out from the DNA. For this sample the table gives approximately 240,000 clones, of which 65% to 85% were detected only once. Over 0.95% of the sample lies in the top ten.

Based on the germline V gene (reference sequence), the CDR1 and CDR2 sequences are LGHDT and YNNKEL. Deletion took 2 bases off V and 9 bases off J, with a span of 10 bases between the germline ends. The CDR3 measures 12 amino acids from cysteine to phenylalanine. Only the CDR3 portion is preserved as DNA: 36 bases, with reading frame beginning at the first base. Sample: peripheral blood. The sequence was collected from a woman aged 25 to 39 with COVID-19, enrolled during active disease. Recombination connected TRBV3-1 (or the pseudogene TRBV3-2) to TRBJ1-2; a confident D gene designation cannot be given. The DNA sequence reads TGTGCCAGCAGCCAAAACGGCGGGAGCTACACCTTC. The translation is CASSQNGGSYTF.